Listed below are T cell receptor beta chains from one sample, sequenced in a study of blood T cell repertoires in COVID-19. TCRdb's table, derived via immunoSEQ multiplex PCR, lists solely in-frame clones and lacks some. The sample consists of a few hundred thousand clones, roughly 82% of them appearing once. The sequenced material came from peripheral blood. The receptors come from a woman in her forties or fifties with acute or convalescent COVID-19. Each CDR3 is given with its conserved first and last residue. A D gene is named only where the DNA matches it firmly. Some rows mark clone size as missing; the rest say once, few, many or name a class of expanded clone.

TRBD1,TRBJ2-7,TRBV18,.,TGTGCCAGCTCACCACCGTGGGACAGGGGCACCTACGAGCAGTACTTC,CASSPPWDRGTYEQYF
.,TRBJ1-5,TRBV7-9,.,TGTGCCAGCAGCCTCTTGAATCAGCCCCAGCATTTT,CASSLLNQPQHF
.,TRBJ1-1,TRBV5-4,once,TGTGCCAGCAGCCTATCGCCGTTATGGGGGAGGTGGGGCACTGAAGCTTTCTTT,CASSLSPLWGRWGTEAFF
TRBD2,TRBJ2-3,TRBV5-1,.,TGCGCCAGCAGCTTATATAGCGGGAGCACAGATACGCAGTATTTT,CASSLYSGSTDTQYF
TRBD1,TRBJ2-3,TRBV18,.,TGTGCCAGCTCGACTCGGACAGGAAGGACAGATACGCAGTATTTT,CASSTRTGRTDTQYF
.,TRBJ2-6,TRBV7-8,.,TGTGCCAGCAGCTTAGCTTCGGGGACTGGGGCCAACGTCCTGACTTTC,CASSLASGTGANVLTF
.,TRBJ1-2,TRBV9,.,TGTGCCAGCAGCGTAGCGCAGACGAAGCGCACCTTC,CASSVAQTKRTF
TRBD2,TRBJ2-7,TRBV30,.,TGTGCCTGGAGGCCTCGACTAGCGGGAGTCAACGAGCAGTACTTC,CAWRPRLAGVNEQYF
TRBD2,TRBJ2-7,TRBV28,.,TGTGCCAGCAGTTCGTACGCCGGGACTATGAACTACGAGCAGTACTTC,CASSSYAGTMNYEQYF
TRBD2,TRBJ2-7,TRBV2,.,TGTGCCAGCGGGGGACTAGCGGGAGACTACGAGCAGTACTTC,CASGGLAGDYEQYF
TRBD1,TRBJ1-2,TRBV7-3,.,TGTGCCAGCAGCTTGGGACAGGACTATGGCTACACCTTC,CASSLGQDYGYTF
.,TRBJ1-3,TRBV4-1,.,TGCGCCAGCAGCCAAGCCCAGGGCTCTGGAAACACCATATATTTT,CASSQAQGSGNTIYF
TRBD1,TRBJ1-1,TRBV2,.,TGTGCCAGCAGGGGACAGGTGAACACTGAAGCTTTCTTT,CASRGQVNTEAFF
TRBD2,TRBJ2-7,TRBV18,.,TGTGCCAGCTCACCACCGGTGGCGGGGGGGGCCTACGAGCAGTACTTC,CASSPPVAGGAYEQYF
TRBD2,TRBJ2-6,TRBV28,.,TGTGCCAGCAGTTTACGACTAGCGGGAGCTTCTGGGGCCAACGTCCTGACTTTC,CASSLRLAGASGANVLTF
TRBD2,TRBJ2-5,TRBV27,medium-sized,TGTGCCAGCAGTTTAGGGACTAGCGGGATGGTAGAGACCCAGTACTTC,CASSLGTSGMVETQYF
.,TRBJ2-4,TRBV6-1,.,TGTGCCAGCAGTGAAGCTGGGGAAGGGGACATTCAGTACTTC,CASSEAGEGDIQYF
.,TRBJ1-6,TRBV5-1,.,TGCGCCAGCAGCTTGGTGGGGGCGCGGAATTCACCCCTCCACTTT,CASSLVGARNSPLHF
.,TRBJ2-5,TRBV27,.,TGTGCCAGCAGTTACCGACAGGCGGAGACCCAGTACTTC,CASSYRQAETQYF
.,TRBJ1-2,TRBV30,.,TGTGCCTGGAGTGTATTAGGGGCCCACACCTTC,CAWSVLGAHTF
TRBD1,TRBJ1-2,TRBV9,.,TGTGCCAGCACCGGGACAGACTATGGCTACACCTTC,CASTGTDYGYTF
TRBD2,TRBJ2-1,TRBV5-6,.,TGTGCCAGCAGCGGGACTAGCGGGAGCTATGAGCAGTTCTTC,CASSGTSGSYEQFF
.,TRBJ1-1,TRBV28,.,TGTGCCAGCAGTCCCCTACGTCGGGGGAACACTGAAGCTTTCTTT,CASSPLRRGNTEAFF